These T cell receptor beta chains were read from a single sample in a study of identical twins. TCRdb re-called the 5' RACE reads with MiXCR, one entry per CDR3 protein. The data show about 690,000 distinct CDR3 sequences, roughly 6.2% seen once. Material for sequencing was naive T cells sorted from blood. These receptors were taken from a man younger than 35 in good health. CDR3s include the opening cysteine and the closing phenylalanine or tryptophan. Each record gives: clone size, V gene, J gene, D gene, CDR3 DNA, CDR3 protein. D genes are given only for firm matches. Clone size, where shown, is once, few, many, or a class for clones that have expanded.

many,TRBV24-1,TRBJ2-3,-,TGTGCCACCAGTGATAGTTCGGGGCGCCCAGATACGCAGTATTTT,CATSDSSGRPDTQYF
-,TRBV5-5,TRBJ2-1,-,TGTGCCAGCAGCTTGATCTGGGGTGAGCAGTTCTTC,CASSLIWGEQFF
few,TRBV11-2,TRBJ2-1,-,TGTGCCAGCACTCGTCTCCTTAGGAATGAGCAGTTCTTC,CASTRLLRNEQFF
many,TRBV7-9,TRBJ1-4,-,TGTGCCAGCAGCTCTTCTGATGAAAAACTGTTTTTT,CASSSSDEKLFF
-,TRBV11-2,TRBJ2-2,-,TGTGCCAGCAGCTCACCGAATTTCGGGGAGCTGTTTTTT,CASSSPNFGELFF
many,TRBV24-1,TRBJ2-1,-,TGTGCCACCAGTGATCTACAGGGTGGTGAGCAGTTCTTC,CATSDLQGGEQFF
many,TRBV11-2,TRBJ2-1,-,TGTGCCAGCAGCTTATCGGCCGGGGTCTACAATGAGCAGTTCTTC,CASSLSAGVYNEQFF
many,TRBV28,TRBJ2-7,-,TGTGCCAGCAGTTTTCGGTCCCAGGTCCACGAGCAGTACTTC,CASSFRSQVHEQYF
many,TRBV7-8,TRBJ1-2,-,TGTGCCAGCAGCTTCCAGAGCAGCTATGGCTACACCTTC,CASSFQSSYGYTF
many,TRBV10-3,TRBJ1-5,-,TGTGCCATCAGTGATAAGGGGAGGGGTAGCAATCAGCCCCAGCATTTT,CAISDKGRGSNQPQHF
many,TRBV29-1,TRBJ2-7,-,TGCAGCGTTGAATGGGAATCCTACGAGCAGTACTTC,CSVEWESYEQYF
-,TRBV5-1,TRBJ2-1,TRBD2,TGCGCCAGCAGCCAAGGGCTAGCGGGAGGGCGGGATGAGCAGTTCTTC,CASSQGLAGGRDEQFF
few,TRBV7-9,TRBJ2-5,-,TGTGCCAGCAGCTTAGCGCGGGCGCCCCAAGAGACCCAGTACTTC,CASSLARAPQETQYF
-,TRBV29-1,TRBJ2-1,-,TGCAGCGTTGAAGGAGGGACCGGGCCAAGTTACAATGAGCAGTTCTTC,CSVEGGTGPSYNEQFF
few,TRBV4-1,TRBJ2-1,TRBD2,TGCGCCAGCAGTAAACTAGCGGTGAACAATGAGCAGTTCTTC,CASSKLAVNNEQFF
-,TRBV20-1,TRBJ1-5,-,TGCAGTGCTAGGGGGGGGTTGTTTAATCAGCCCCAGCATTTT,CSARGGLFNQPQHF
many,TRBV5-1,TRBJ1-5,-,TGCGCCAGCAGCTTGGAGGGGCAGGATCATCAGCCCCAGCATTTT,CASSLEGQDHQPQHF
many,TRBV18,TRBJ2-3,-,TGTGCCAGCTCACCCCCGATGCGGACAGATACGCAGTATTTT,CASSPPMRTDTQYF
-,TRBV25-1,TRBJ1-6,TRBD1,TGTGCCAGCAGGGATTCGGACAGGGGCCATTCACCCCTCCACTTT,CASRDSDRGHSPLHF
many,TRBV12-3/TRBV12-4,TRBJ2-1,-,TGTGCCAGCACCGGAAGCTCCTACAATGAGCAGTTCTTC,CASTGSSYNEQFF
-,TRBV6-1,TRBJ1-6,-,TGTGCCAGCAGTCCAGCAAGCCCCTATAATTCACCCCTCCACTTT,CASSPASPYNSPLHF
few,TRBV19,TRBJ2-1,TRBD2,TGTGCCAGTAGTCCCCGGGGCGGGAGTTCCTACAATGAGCAGTTCTTC,CASSPRGGSSYNEQFF
many,TRBV6-2/TRBV6-3,TRBJ1-5,-,TGTGCCAGCAGTCACGAGGGGCCCCAGCATTTT,CASSHEGPQHF